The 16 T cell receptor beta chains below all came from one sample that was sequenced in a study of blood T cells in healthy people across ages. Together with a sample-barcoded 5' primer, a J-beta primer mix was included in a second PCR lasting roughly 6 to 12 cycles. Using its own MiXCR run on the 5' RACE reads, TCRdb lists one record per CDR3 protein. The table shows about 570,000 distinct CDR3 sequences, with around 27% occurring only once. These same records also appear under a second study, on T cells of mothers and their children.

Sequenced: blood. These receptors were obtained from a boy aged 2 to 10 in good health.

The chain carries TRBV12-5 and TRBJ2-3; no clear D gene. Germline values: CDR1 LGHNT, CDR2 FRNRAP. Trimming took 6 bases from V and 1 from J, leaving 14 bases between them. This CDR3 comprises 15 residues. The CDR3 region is CASGLERQGTDTQYF. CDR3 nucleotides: TGTGCTAGTGGCTTAGAAAGGCAGGGCACAGATACGCAGTATTTT.

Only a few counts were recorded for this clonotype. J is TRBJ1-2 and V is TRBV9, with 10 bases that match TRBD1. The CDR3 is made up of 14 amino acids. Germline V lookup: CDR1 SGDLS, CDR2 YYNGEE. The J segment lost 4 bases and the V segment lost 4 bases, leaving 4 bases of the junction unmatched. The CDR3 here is CASSTTGGSYGYTF. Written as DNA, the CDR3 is TGTGCCAGCAGCACGACAGGGGGCTCCTATGGCTACACCTTC.

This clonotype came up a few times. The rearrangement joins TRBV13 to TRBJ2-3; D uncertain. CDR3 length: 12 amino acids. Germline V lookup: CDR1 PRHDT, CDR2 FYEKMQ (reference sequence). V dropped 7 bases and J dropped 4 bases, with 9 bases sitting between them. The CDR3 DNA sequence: TGTGCCAGCACGCGTTCGGCAGATACGCAGTATTTT. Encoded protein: CASTRSADTQYF. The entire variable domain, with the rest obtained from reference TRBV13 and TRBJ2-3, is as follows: AAGVIQSPRHLIKEKRETATLKCYPIPRHDTVYWYQQGPGQDPQFLISFYEKMQSDKGSIPDRFSAQQFSDYHSELNMSSLELGDSALYFCASTRSADTQYFGPGTRLTVL.

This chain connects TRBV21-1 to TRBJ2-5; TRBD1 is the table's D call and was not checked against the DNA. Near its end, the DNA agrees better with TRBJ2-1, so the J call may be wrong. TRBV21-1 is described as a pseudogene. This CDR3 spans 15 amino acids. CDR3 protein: CASSTLASKRNEQFF. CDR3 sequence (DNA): TGTGCCAGCAGCACCCTGGCCAGCAAGAGGAATGAGCAGTTCTTC.

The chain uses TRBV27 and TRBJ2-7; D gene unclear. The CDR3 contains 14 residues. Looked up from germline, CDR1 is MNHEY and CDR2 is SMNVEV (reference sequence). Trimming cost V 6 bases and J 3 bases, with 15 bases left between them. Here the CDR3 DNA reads TGTGCCAGCAGGCCTGGTGGGCCCATCTACGAGCAGTACTTC. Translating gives CASRPGGPIYEQYF.

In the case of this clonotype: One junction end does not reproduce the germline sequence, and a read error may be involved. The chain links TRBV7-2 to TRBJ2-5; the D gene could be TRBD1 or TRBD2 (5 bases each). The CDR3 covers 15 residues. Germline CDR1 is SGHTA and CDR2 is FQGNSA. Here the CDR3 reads CASSLGTGRDETQCF. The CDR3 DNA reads TGTGCCAGCAGCTTAGGAACAGGACGGGACGAGACCCAGTGCTTC.

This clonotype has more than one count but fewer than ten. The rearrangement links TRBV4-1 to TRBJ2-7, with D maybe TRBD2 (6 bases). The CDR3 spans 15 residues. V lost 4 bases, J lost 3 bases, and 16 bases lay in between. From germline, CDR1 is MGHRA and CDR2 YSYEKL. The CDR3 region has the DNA TGCGCCAGCAGCCGACCGAAAGGGCGGGGCTACGAGCAGTACTTC. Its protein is CASSRPKGRGYEQYF.

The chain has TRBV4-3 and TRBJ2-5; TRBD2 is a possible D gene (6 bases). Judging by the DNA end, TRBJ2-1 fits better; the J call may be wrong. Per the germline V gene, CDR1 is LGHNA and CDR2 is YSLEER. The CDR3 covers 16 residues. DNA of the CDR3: TGCGCCAGCAGCCAAGGGGCCCCTCCTAGCGCCCATGAGCAGTTCTTC. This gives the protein CASSQGAPPSAHEQFF.

For the CDR3, the DNA is TGTGCCAGCAGTTTTAGCCCCTCGGCAGGGAGGGGCGAAAAACTGTTTTTT. Translation: CASSFSPSAGRGEKLFF. V usage is TRBV12-3 or TRBV12-4 and J usage is TRBJ1-4, with D tentatively TRBD1 (5 bases). The CDR3 sequence is 17 residues long. V shed 3 bases and J shed 8 bases, with 22 bases lying between them.

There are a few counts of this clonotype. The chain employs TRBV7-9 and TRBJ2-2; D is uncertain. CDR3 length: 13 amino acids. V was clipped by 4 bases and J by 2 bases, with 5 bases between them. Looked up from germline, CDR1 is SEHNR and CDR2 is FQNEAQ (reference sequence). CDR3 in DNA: TGTGCCAGCAGCTCCGATAACACCGGGGAGCTGTTTTTT. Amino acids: CASSSDNTGELFF. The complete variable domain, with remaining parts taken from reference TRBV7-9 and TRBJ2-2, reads DTGVSQNPRHKITKRGQNVTFRCDPISEHNRLYWYRQTLGQGPEFLTYFQNEAQLEKSRLLSDRFSAERPKGSFSTLEIQRTEQGDSAMYLCASSSDNTGELFFGEGSRLTVL.

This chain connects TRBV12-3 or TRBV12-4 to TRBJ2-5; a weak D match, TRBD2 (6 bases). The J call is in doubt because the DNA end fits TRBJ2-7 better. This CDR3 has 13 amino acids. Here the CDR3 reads CASSWDSTYEQYF. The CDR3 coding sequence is TGTGCCAGCAGTTGGGACTCCACCTACGAGCAGTACTTC.

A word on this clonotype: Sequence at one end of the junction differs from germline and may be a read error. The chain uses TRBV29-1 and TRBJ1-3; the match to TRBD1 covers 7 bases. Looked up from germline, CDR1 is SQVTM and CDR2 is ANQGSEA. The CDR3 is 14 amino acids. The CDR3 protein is CSVEAQGAGNTIYF. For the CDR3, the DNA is TGCAGCGTAGAAGCCCAGGGGGCTGGAAACACCATATATTTT.

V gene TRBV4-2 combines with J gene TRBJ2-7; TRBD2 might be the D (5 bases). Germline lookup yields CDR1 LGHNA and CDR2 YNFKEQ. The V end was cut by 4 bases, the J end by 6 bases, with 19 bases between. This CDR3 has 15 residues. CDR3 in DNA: TGTGCCAGCAGCCCTCCCGTGAGCGAGGGAAGCGAGCAGTACTTC. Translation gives CASSPPVSEGSEQYF.

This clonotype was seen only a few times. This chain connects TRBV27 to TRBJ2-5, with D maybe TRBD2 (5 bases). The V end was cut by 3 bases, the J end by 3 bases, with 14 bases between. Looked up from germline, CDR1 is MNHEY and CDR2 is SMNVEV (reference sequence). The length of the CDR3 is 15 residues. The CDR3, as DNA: TGTGCCAGCAGTTTTAGAGGGATAACGAAAGAGACCCAGTACTTC. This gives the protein CASSFRGITKETQYF.

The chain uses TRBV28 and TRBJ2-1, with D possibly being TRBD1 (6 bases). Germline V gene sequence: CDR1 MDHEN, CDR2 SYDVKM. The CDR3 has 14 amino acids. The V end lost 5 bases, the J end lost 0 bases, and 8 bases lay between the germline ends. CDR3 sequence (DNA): TGTGCCAGCAGTGGACAGAGCTCCTACAATGAGCAGTTCTTC. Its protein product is CASSGQSSYNEQFF.

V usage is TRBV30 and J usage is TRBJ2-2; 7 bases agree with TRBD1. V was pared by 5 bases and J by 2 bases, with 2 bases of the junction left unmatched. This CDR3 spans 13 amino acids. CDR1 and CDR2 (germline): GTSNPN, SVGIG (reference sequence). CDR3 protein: CAWDRVNTGELFF. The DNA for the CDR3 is TGTGCCTGGGACAGGGTAAACACCGGGGAGCTGTTTTTT.